The sequence of this T cell receptor beta chain was determined in a study of blood T cell repertoires in COVID-19. Study-wide background: Sources were T cells, B-cell-depleted T cells, or PBMCs; the material itself was cDNA or gDNA.

This CDR3 spans 12 amino acids. V was clipped by 1 base and J by 8 bases; unmatched bases: 4. Germline values: CDR1 SQVTM, CDR2 ANQGSEA. Original data processing: How many nucleated cells were present was estimated from reference gene primer amplification. Measured with immunoSEQ multiplex PCR; TCRdb has only the in-frame clones, and not every one. The DNA was the basis for D and trimming; V, J and clone size are from that table. The sample lists under 250,000 clones; more than 80% were seen once. All enrollees were about 18 to 89 years old and from 20 to 25 US areas. This receptor was taken from a woman between 18 and 30 years old in a cohort exposed to, infected with or recovered from COVID-19 (not recorded which). The sample taken for sequencing was PBMCs or T cells enriched from blood (not recorded which). This chain connects TRBV29-1 to TRBJ1-2; 7 nucleotides agree with TRBD1. This chain's CDR3 is CSVEGGGWGYTF. For the CDR3, the DNA is TGCAGCGTTGAAGGAGGGGGCTGGGGCTACACCTTC.